Listed below are T cell receptor beta chains from one sample, sequenced in a study of blood T cell repertoires in COVID-19. The repertoire was sequenced with immunoSEQ multiplex PCR; TCRdb's copy has only in-frame clones and lacks some. The profile covers about 65,000 clones, with around four fifths appearing a single time and about 40% taken by the ten largest. The sample comprised peripheral blood. The origin of the receptors is a human donor in a cohort sampled during active COVID-19. Both conserved end residues are part of each CDR3. Fields, in order: J gene, CDR3 length, V gene, D gene, clone size, CDR3 DNA, CDR3 protein. The D gene is left open where the match is weak. Clone size is stated in some rows and not others, as once, few, many or a class when expanded.

>TRBJ2-5|16|TRBV30|TRBD2|NA
TGTGCCTGGAGTGTAGGGACTAGCGGGGGGCAAGAGACCCAGTACTTC
CAWSVGTSGGQETQYF
>TRBJ1-2|15|TRBV3-1/TRBV3-2|TRBD1|NA
TGTGCCAGCAGCCAAACACTAGGGACAGGGAATGGCTACACCTTC
CASSQTLGTGNGYTF
>TRBJ2-7|14|TRBV3-1/TRBV3-2|NA|NA
TGTGCCAGCAGCCCCGGGAGCTTGGGACGCGAGCAGTACTTC
CASSPGSLGREQYF
>TRBJ2-5|14|TRBV28|TRBD1|NA
TGTGCCAGCAGGGCCCAAGGGGGCTTGAAGACCCAGTACTTC
CASRAQGGLKTQYF
>TRBJ2-7|15|TRBV5-4|NA|NA
TGTGCCAGCAGCGACCCGGGACACGGCCCCTACGAGCAGTACTTC
CASSDPGHGPYEQYF
>TRBJ2-2|15|TRBV28|TRBD1|NA
TGTGCCAGCAGAACGGGACAGGGTAGCACCGGGGAGCTGTTTTTT
CASRTGQGSTGELFF
>TRBJ1-1|14|TRBV19|TRBD1|NA
TGTGCCAGTAGCAGAGGGGGCGTAAACACTGAAGCTTTCTTT
CASSRGGVNTEAFF
>TRBJ1-1|14|TRBV19|NA|NA
TGTGCCAGTAGGACAGAGAAGGGGAACACTGAAGCTTTCTTT
CASRTEKGNTEAFF
>TRBJ2-2|14|TRBV12-5|TRBD1|NA
TGTGCTAGTGGTTTGACAGGGGCTACCGGGGAGCTGTTTTTT
CASGLTGATGELFF
>TRBJ2-3|15|TRBV7-3|TRBD1|NA
TGTGCCAGCAGCCCCTCCGGGACAGGGAAAGATACGCAGTATTTT
CASSPSGTGKDTQYF
>TRBJ1-3|15|TRBV10-3|NA|NA
TGTGCCGCCAGCGGACCGTCGAGCTCTGGAAACACCATATATTTT
CAASGPSSSGNTIYF
>TRBJ1-1|16|TRBV23-1|NA|NA
TGCGCCAGCAGTCAATCGAGAAGGGGCAGGGGCACTGAAGCTTTCTTT
CASSQSRRGRGTEAFF
>TRBJ2-5|16|TRBV6-1|TRBD2|NA
TGTGCCAGCAGTGAAAAGACTAGCGGGGTTGGCGAGACCCAGTACTTC
CASSEKTSGVGETQYF
>TRBJ2-2|15|TRBV4-1|TRBD1|NA
TGCGCCAGCAGCCAACGACAGGGTAGCACCGGGGAGCTGTTTTTT
CASSQRQGSTGELFF
>TRBJ2-7|15|TRBV28|TRBD1|NA
TGTGCCAGCAGTTTCCCCAGCAGGGGGCTGTACGAGCAGTACTTC
CASSFPSRGLYEQYF
>TRBJ1-5|14|TRBV6-2/TRBV6-3|NA|once
TGTGCCAGCAGCCACGGACAGCCCAATCAGCCCCAGCATTTT
CASSHGQPNQPQHF
>TRBJ2-5|15|TRBV7-9|TRBD2|NA
TGTGCCAGCAGCTTAGGGCTAGCGGACCAAGAGACCCAGTACTTC
CASSLGLADQETQYF
>TRBJ2-1|15|TRBV7-9|TRBD2|NA
TGTGCCAGCAGCTTAGCTACCGGGGGGATCAATGAGCAGTTCTTC
CASSLATGGINEQFF
>TRBJ1-1|13|TRBV12-3/TRBV12-4|NA|NA
TGTGCCAGCACCCGACAGACGAACACTGAAGCTTTCTTT
CASTRQTNTEAFF
>TRBJ2-3|13|TRBV19|NA|NA
TGTGCCACCGCGGAGACTTTCACAGATACGCAGTATTTT
CATAETFTDTQYF
>TRBJ2-3|15|TRBV4-3|NA|NA
TGCGCCAGCAGCCAAGATCCCCGGGGCACAGATACGCAGTATTTT
CASSQDPRGTDTQYF
>TRBJ1-2|15|TRBV2|TRBD1|few
TGTGCCCAACGAAGGAGGGCAGGGGGCGCGGGGGGCTACACCTTC
CAQRRRAGGAGGYTF
>TRBJ1-1|13|TRBV29-1|NA|NA
TGCAGCGTTGAGAGATACCAGAACACTGAAGCTTTCTTT
CSVERYQNTEAFF
>TRBJ1-2|15|TRBV19|NA|NA
TGTGCCAGTAGTATAAGAGTAGCCCAGTACTATGGCTACACCTTC
CASSIRVAQYYGYTF
>TRBJ1-2|16|TRBV21-1|NA|NA
TGTGCCAGCAGCAATGGTGTGGGTGTGCAGGGGCCCCGTAACACCTTC
CASSNGVGVQGPRNTF
>TRBJ2-7|15|TRBV5-1|TRBD1|NA
TGCGCCAGCAGCACATGGACAGGTGTTTCGATCGAGCAGTACTTC
CASSTWTGVSIEQYF
>TRBJ2-5|16|TRBV6-2/TRBV6-3|TRBD2|NA
TGTGCCAGCAGTTACCCTAGTCAGCGGGGACAAGAGACCCAGTACTTC
CASSYPSQRGQETQYF
>TRBJ2-7|12|TRBV18|NA|NA
TGTGCCAGCTCACAAATAACCGGGGAGCAGTACTTC
CASSQITGEQYF
>TRBJ2-1|15|TRBV7-9|NA|NA
TGTGCCAGCAGCTTTGTCGGGGGTATCTACAATGAGCAGTTCTTC
CASSFVGGIYNEQFF
>TRBJ2-4|15|TRBV12-5|NA|NA
TGTGCTAGTGGTTTGGAGGGGTTAGCCAAAAACATTCAGTACTTC
CASGLEGLAKNIQYF
>TRBJ2-6|15|TRBV10-3|NA|NA
TGTGCCATCAGTGTAGGAGGGGCTGGGGCCAACGTCCTGACTTTC
CAISVGGAGANVLTF
>TRBJ1-2|15|TRBV4-2|NA|NA
TGTGCCAGCAGCCAAGCGATCACGACAGGCCTTGGCTACACCTTC
CASSQAITTGLGYTF
>TRBJ1-2|13|TRBV28|NA|NA
TGTGCCAGCAGGACGGGAGCCCCGGGTGGCTACACCTTC
CASRTGAPGGYTF
>TRBJ2-1|13|TRBV7-8|NA|NA
TGTGCCAGCAGCTTACCAACTCGCGATGAGCAGTTCTTC
CASSLPTRDEQFF
>TRBJ2-5|14|TRBV7-9|NA|NA
TGTGCCAGCAGCCTCCCGGTGGAGCAAGAGACCCAGTACTTC
CASSLPVEQETQYF
>TRBJ1-3|14|TRBV9|NA|NA
TGTGCCAGCAGCGTTTCGGGCTCTGGAAACACCATATATTTT
CASSVSGSGNTIYF
>TRBJ2-3|11|TRBV28|NA|NA
TGTGCCAGCCGTGTAACAGATACGCAGTATTTT
CASRVTDTQYF
>TRBJ2-1|16|TRBV12-5|NA|NA
TGTGCTAGTGGTCCACCGAGTGTGAGCTCCTACAATGAGCAGTTCTTC
CASGPPSVSSYNEQFF
>TRBJ1-6|15|TRBV11-2|NA|NA
TGTGCCAGCAGCTTATACCGGGCCGGGGGTTCACCCCTCCACTTT
CASSLYRAGGSPLHF
>TRBJ1-1|12|TRBV11-2|NA|NA
TGTGCCAGCAGCTTAGTTCGCGGGGAAGCTTTCTTT
CASSLVRGEAFF
>TRBJ1-1|15|TRBV5-6|TRBD1|NA
TGTGCCAGCAGCTTTCGGGGACAGGGGTACACTGAAGCTTTCTTT
CASSFRGQGYTEAFF
>TRBJ2-7|14|TRBV3-1/TRBV3-2|NA|few
TGTGCCAGCAGCCAAAGAGGGGGTAGTGGAGAGCAGTACTTC
CASSQRGGSGEQYF
>TRBJ1-1|12|TRBV19|NA|NA
TGTGCCAGTAGTCTCCAGGACTCTGAAGCTTTCTTT
CASSLQDSEAFF
>TRBJ1-1|13|TRBV7-8|NA|few
TGTGCCAGCAGAGACTATATAAACACTGAAGCTTTCTTT
CASRDYINTEAFF
>TRBJ1-1|15|TRBV5-1|NA|few
TGCGCCAGCAGCGCTCAGGAGGTTACCAACACTGAAGCTTTCTTT
CASSAQEVTNTEAFF
>TRBJ1-5|16|TRBV10-3|NA|NA
TGTGCCATCAGTGAGGCCGCCGGGGGGAACAATCAGCCCCAGCATTTT
CAISEAAGGNNQPQHF
>TRBJ2-7|15|TRBV30|NA|once
TGTGCCTGGAGTAGGTCCGGGGTCAGAAGATACGAGCAGTACTTC
CAWSRSGVRRYEQYF
>TRBJ2-7|15|TRBV4-3|TRBD1|NA
TGCGCCAGCAGCCGGATGGGGACAGGGTTCTACGAGCAGTACTTC
CASSRMGTGFYEQYF
>TRBJ1-5|18|TRBV28|TRBD1|NA
TGTGCCAGCAGCCCCGTGCAGGGGGAGACCTATAGCAATCAGCCCCAGCATTTT
CASSPVQGETYSNQPQHF
>TRBJ2-3|15|TRBV24-1|TRBD2|NA
TGTGCCACCAGTCATTGGGGAGGGGGCACAGATACGCAGTATTTT
CATSHWGGGTDTQYF